One sample yielded the 29 T cell receptor beta chains listed below, sequenced in a study of blood T cells in healthy people across ages. Together with a sample-barcoded 5' primer, a J-beta primer mix was included in a second PCR lasting about 6 to 11 cycles. TCRdb reprocessed the 5' RACE reads with MiXCR, giving one entry per CDR3 protein. The data hold about 640,000 distinct CDR3 sequences, with around 31% observed a single time. Sequencing was carried out using blood. The receptor source for this set is an elderly woman in good health.

This clonotype was counted at least ten times. This chain links TRBV7-6 with TRBJ2-3; 12 bases are shared with TRBD1. The length of the CDR3 is 16 residues. The V and J ends lost 5 bases and 2 bases, in that order; junction bases with no gene match: 5. CDR1 and CDR2 from the germline V gene are SGHVS and FNYEAQ. CDR3 nucleotide sequence: TGTGCCAGCAGCCTCGGGACAGGGGGCCCCACAGATACGCAGTATTTT. It encodes CASSLGTGGPTDTQYF.

The table lists this clonotype with many counts. This chain uses TRBV7-9 with TRBJ1-1; D not resolved. Germline values: CDR1 SEHNR, CDR2 FQNEAQ (reference sequence). The CDR3 consists of 12 residues. Trimming stripped 7 bases from V and 1 base from J, with 7 bases between. The CDR3 here is CASKAGNTEAFF. CDR3 in DNA: TGTGCCAGCAAGGCGGGGAACACTGAAGCTTTCTTT.

This clonotype was counted many times. The chain has TRBV5-1 and TRBJ2-7; 8 nucleotides line up with TRBD1. The V and J ends lost 0 bases and 3 bases, in that order; junction bases with no gene match: 5. Germline V gene sequence: CDR1 SGHRS, CDR2 YFSETQ. This CDR3 comprises 15 residues. The CDR3 reads CASSLDARGLYEQYF. The DNA of the CDR3 is TGCGCCAGCAGCTTGGACGCCAGGGGGCTCTACGAGCAGTACTTC.

This clonotype has just a few counts. The V gene is TRBV29-1, the J gene TRBJ2-6; D remains unclear. Germline CDR1 reads SQVTM; CDR2 reads ANQGSEA. There are 12 residues in the CDR3. V lost 6 bases to trimming and J lost 6 bases, with 9 bases between them. CDR3 DNA: TGCAGCGTCCAGCACACGGCCAACGTCCTGACTTTC. Translated, it gives CSVQHTANVLTF.

This clonotype occurred a few times. CDR3 region: CASSVGQGHEKLFF. CDR3 DNA sequence: TGTGCCAGCAGCGTGGGACAGGGGCATGAAAAACTGTTTTTT. This chain uses TRBV9 with TRBJ1-4; 10 nucleotides agree with TRBD1. The germline CDR1 and CDR2 sequences are SGDLS and YYNGEE. The CDR3 has 14 residues. Trimming cost V 2 bases and J 6 bases; bases outside gene matches: 1.

The chain employs TRBV28 and TRBJ1-1; D possibly corresponds to TRBD1 (5 bases). The CDR3 is 15 residues long. The V end was cut by 3 bases, the J end by 5 bases, with 16 bases between. Germline V gene lookup returns CDR1 MDHEN and CDR2 SYDVKM. CDR3 region: CASSFLPPKGTEAFF. The CDR3 DNA is TGTGCCAGCAGTTTTTTACCCCCGAAGGGGACTGAAGCTTTCTTT.

On this clonotype itself: Just one base apart from a much larger clone, this may be a read error. The chain joins TRBV20-1 to TRBJ2-5; 8 positions agree with TRBD2. The CDR3 covers 17 residues. V trimming: 2 bases; J trimming: 11 bases; junction bases outside the gene matches: 22. CDR1 and CDR2 from the germline V gene are DFQATT and SNEGSKA (reference sequence). CDR3 nucleotides: TGCAGTGCTAGAAAAGAACGGGCGGGGGGCTCCTACAATGAGCAGTACTTC. Amino acid sequence: CSARKERAGGSYNEQYF.

The rearrangement uses TRBV20-1 and TRBJ1-5; no firm D call. CDR1 is DFQATT and CDR2 is SNEGSKA in the germline V gene (reference sequence). V was shortened by 3 bases and J by 4 bases, with 13 bases between the two germline ends. This CDR3 spans 14 amino acids. CDR3: CSASPSNGNQPQHF. The CDR3 region has the DNA TGCAGTGCTAGTCCGTCAAACGGGAATCAGCCCCAGCATTTT.

Many counts were recorded for this clonotype. The chain employs TRBV5-1 and TRBJ2-2; 9 bases are shared with TRBD1. CDR1 SGHRS and CDR2 YFSETQ come from the germline V gene. V was pared by 5 bases and J by 2 bases, with 4 bases of the junction left unmatched. The CDR3 has 15 amino acids. The chain's CDR3 is CASSRDRANTGELFF. DNA of the CDR3: TGCGCCAGCAGTCGGGACAGGGCTAACACCGGGGAGCTGTTTTTT.

This clonotype was seen only once. This chain uses TRBV30 with TRBJ2-2, with D uncertain. The CDR3 is 15 amino acids. V was clipped by 8 bases and J by 4 bases, with 20 bases between them. Germline CDR1 GTSNPN, CDR2 SVGIG (reference sequence). Written as DNA, the CDR3 is TGTGCCGGAATTCCGGGCAGCCGAACCACCGGGGAGCTGTTTTTT. It codes for CAGIPGSRTTGELFF.

This clonotype was found a few times. The V gene is TRBV5-1, the J gene TRBJ2-5; 9 bases are shared with TRBD2. The trim removed 4 bases at V and 11 bases at J, leaving 18 bases unmatched. CDR1 and CDR2 from the germline V gene are SGHRS and YFSETQ. The CDR3 runs to 16 residues. The CDR3 sequence is CASSVVLAGANNEQYF. CDR3 sequence (DNA): TGCGCCAGCAGCGTAGTGTTAGCGGGGGCAAACAATGAGCAGTACTTC. The full variable domain, completed using reference TRBV5-1 and TRBJ2-5, is KAGVTQTPRYLIKTRGQQVTLSCSPISGHRSVSWYQQTPGQGLQFLFEYFSETQRNKGNFPGRFSGRQFSNSRSEMNVSTLELGDSALYLCASSVVLAGANNEQYFGPGTRLLVL.

The chain uses TRBV30 and TRBJ1-1; D gene ambiguous. CDR1 is GTSNPN, CDR2 SVGIG, per germline (reference sequence). CDR3 length: 15 amino acids. Trimming removed 2 bases from V and 1 base from J, with 14 bases in between. In DNA form, the CDR3 reads TGTGCCTGGAGTCCGGGTGATTGGGGGAACACTGAAGCTTTCTTT. The encoded protein is CAWSPGDWGNTEAFF. Looking up the rest from reference TRBV30 and TRBJ1-1 gives the full variable domain: SQTIHQWPATLVQPVGSPLSLECTVEGTSNPNLYWYRQAAGRGLQLLFYSVGIGQISSEVPQNLSASRPQDRQFILSSKKLLLSDSGFYLCAWSPGDWGNTEAFFGQGTRLTVV.

This clonotype was seen a few times. J is TRBJ2-5 and V is TRBV5-1; D call uncertain. Germline CDR1 is SGHRS and CDR2 is YFSETQ. This CDR3 comprises 15 residues. Trimming left V 0 bases short and J 11 bases short, with 20 bases between. CDR3: CASSLGWTLYNEQYF. CDR3 nucleotides: TGCGCCAGCAGCTTGGGATGGACCCTATACAATGAGCAGTACTTC. The full variable domain, its missing parts supplied by reference TRBV5-1 and TRBJ2-5, is KAGVTQTPRYLIKTRGQQVTLSCSPISGHRSVSWYQQTPGQGLQFLFEYFSETQRNKGNFPGRFSGRQFSNSRSEMNVSTLELGDSALYLCASSLGWTLYNEQYFGPGTRLLVL.

In this sample, this clonotype turned up once. The chain links TRBV11-2 to TRBJ1-2, with D unclear. CDR1 and CDR2 (germline): SGHAT, FQNNGV. The length of the CDR3 is 14 residues. The V and J ends lost 0 bases and 4 bases respectively, with 9 bases between them. The CDR3 sequence is CASSLDRLSYGYTF. The CDR3 DNA is TGTGCCAGCAGCTTAGATCGTCTCAGCTATGGCTACACCTTC.

The chain joins TRBV12-3 or TRBV12-4 to TRBJ1-1; D perhaps matches TRBD1 (6 bases). The ends were cut back, 6 bases at V and 1 base at J, with 12 bases in the middle. The CDR3 has 14 residues. CDR3 bases: TGTGCCAGCAGGACAGCGGGGGCGAACACTGAAGCTTTCTTT. Translating it yields CASRTAGANTEAFF.

With regard to this clonotype: Given a much more abundant clone one base away, this may be a read error. The V and J genes are TRBV30 and TRBJ2-5; no clear D gene. The CDR3 is 13 amino acids. V lost 2 bases, J lost 11 bases, and 18 bases lay in between. The germline V gene has CDR1 GTSNPN and CDR2 SVGIG (reference sequence). Here the CDR3 reads CAWSSLSDGEQYF. The CDR3 nucleotides read TGTGCCTGGAGTTCCCTCAGCGATGGTGAGCAGTACTTC.

This clonotype has a handful of counts. Relative to the germline gene, one junction end is altered; a read error may explain this. The J gene is TRBJ2-3, the V gene TRBV5-1, with D uncertain. In germline, CDR1 is SGHRS, CDR2 YFSETQ. This CDR3 has 16 amino acids. CDR3 bases: TGCGCCGGCAGCTTGGCGGCGAGATGGGGCACAGATACGCAGTATTTT. Protein: CAGSLAARWGTDTQYF.

This clonotype occurred a few times. This may be a read error, as it is one base from a much larger clone. The V gene is TRBV28, the J gene TRBJ1-1; D remains ambiguous. The CDR3 runs to 13 residues. Trimming removed 6 bases from V and 4 bases from J, with 12 bases in between. Germline V lookup: CDR1 MDHEN, CDR2 SYDVKM. CDR3 nucleotide sequence: TGTGCCAGCAGGCAGACCATAGGCACTGAAGCTTTCTTT. It is translated as CASRQTIGTEAFF. Using reference TRBV28 and TRBJ1-1 for the parts outside the CDR3, the full variable domain is DVKVTQSSRYLVKRTGEKVFLECVQDMDHENMFWYRQDPGLGLRLIYFSYDVKMKEKGDIPEGYSVSREKKERFSLILESASTNQTSMYLCASRQTIGTEAFFGQGTRLTVV.

The chain carries TRBV20-1 and TRBJ2-7; the match to TRBD2 covers 8 bases. There are 14 residues in the CDR3. CDR1 and CDR2 from the germline V gene are DFQATT and SNEGSKA (reference sequence). Losses at the gene ends were 5 bases for V and 0 bases for J; bases not matched to a gene: 6. CDR3 loop: CSAVRGTSSYEQYF. The CDR3 nucleotides read TGCAGTGCTGTCCGAGGGACTAGCTCCTACGAGCAGTACTTC.

This clonotype was seen more than once but under ten times. The rearrangement links TRBV5-8 to TRBJ2-3; a weak D match, TRBD2 (5 bases). Trimming pared 4 bases from V and 2 bases from J, leaving 14 bases between. The CDR3 consists of 15 residues. Germline CDR1 and CDR2: SGHTS and YDEGEE. The DNA of the CDR3 is TGTGCCAGCAGCGTTGATATACTAGTCACAGATACGCAGTATTTT. It yields the protein CASSVDILVTDTQYF.

This clonotype was detected ten times or more. This sequence joins TRBV7-2 and TRBJ1-5; maybe TRBD1 (5 bases). The CDR3 loop spans 16 amino acids. Germline V gives CDR1 SGHTA, CDR2 FQGNSA. V shed 1 base and J shed 1 base, with 11 bases lying between them. The CDR3, as DNA: TGTGCCAGCAGCTTAGTGGGGGGAAGGAGCAATCAGCCCCAGCATTTT. It specifies CASSLVGGRSNQPQHF.

This clonotype occurred a few times. This may stem from a read error, because a much larger clone lies one nucleotide away. V and J are TRBV6-6 and TRBJ2-1; 8 bases fit TRBD2. The J call is uncertain, as TRBJ2-7 better fits the DNA end. CDR3 length: 15 residues. Germline loops: CDR1 MNHNY, CDR2 SVGAGI (reference sequence). The CDR3 spells CASSLLAVSYNEQYF. Written as DNA, the CDR3 is TGTGCCAGCAGTTTACTAGCGGTCTCCTACAATGAGCAGTACTTC.

This clonotype was detected only a few times. A much bigger clone sits one base away, suggesting this may be a read error. J is TRBJ1-2 and V is TRBV20-1, with 10 bases identical to TRBD1. The CDR3 is 13 amino acids. Germline V gene lookup returns CDR1 DFQATT and CDR2 SNEGSKA (reference sequence). This CDR3 reads CSAGTGEAYDYTF. The CDR3 DNA sequence: TGCAGTGCAGGGACAGGGGAGGCCTATGACTACACCTTC.

This clonotype was found many times. CDR3 residues: CASQTGEGYGYTF. DNA for the CDR3: TGTGCCAGCCAAACCGGGGAAGGGTATGGCTACACCTTC. The V call is TRBV6-6, the J call TRBJ1-2; D uncertain. The CDR3 spans 13 residues. Germline CDR1 MNHNY, CDR2 SVGAGI (reference sequence). V lost 8 bases to trimming and J lost 5 bases, with 15 bases between them.

This chain uses TRBV5-1 with TRBJ1-6, with D maybe TRBD1 (5 bases). This CDR3 contains 14 residues. V shed 2 bases and J shed 6 bases, with 9 bases lying between them. Germline CDR1 reads SGHRS; CDR2 reads YFSETQ. In nucleotides, the CDR3 is TGCGCCAGCAGCTTCGGAGGGGTTAATTCACCCCTCCACTTT. It specifies CASSFGGVNSPLHF.

This chain uses TRBV7-2 with TRBJ2-3, with D possibly TRBD2 on 5 matching bases. V lost 4 bases to trimming and J lost 6 bases, with 11 bases between them. The CDR3 extends over 13 amino acids. Per the germline V gene, CDR1 is SGHTA and CDR2 is FQGNSA. CDR3 bases: TGTGCCAGCAGCTCCCGACTAATGGATACGCAGTATTTT. This encodes CASSSRLMDTQYF.

This sequence joins TRBV20-1 and TRBJ2-3; D unclear. This CDR3 is 11 amino acids long. V lost 6 bases to trimming and J lost 7 bases, with 11 bases between them. From germline, CDR1 is DFQATT and CDR2 SNEGSKA (reference sequence). CDR3 in DNA: TGCAGTGCCGTGTGGGCCAATACGCAGTATTTT. Translated: CSAVWANTQYF.

The sample holds a few counts of this clonotype. A much more abundant neighbour one base away suggests this may be a read error. V is TRBV20-1 and J is TRBJ1-1; the D gene is possibly TRBD1 (5 bases). The germline V and J ends were trimmed by 0 bases and 0 bases, with 17 bases remaining between them. The germline V gene has CDR1 DFQATT and CDR2 SNEGSKA (reference sequence). The CDR3 is made up of 17 amino acids. CDR3 in amino acids: CSARDGAWAGLNTEAFF. The CDR3 DNA reads as TGCAGTGCTAGAGATGGGGCATGGGCAGGGCTGAACACTGAAGCTTTCTTT.

This clonotype was counted ten times or more. The chain has TRBV7-3 and TRBJ2-5; TRBD2 aligns across 12 bases. J was trimmed by 5 bases and V by 6 bases; bases with no gene match: 10. CDR3 length: 16 amino acids. CDR1 SGHTA and CDR2 FQGTGA come from the germline V gene. The CDR3 is CASSLAAGTSGETQYF. The DNA of the CDR3 is TGTGCCAGCAGTCTTGCTGCCGGGACTAGCGGGGAGACCCAGTACTTC.